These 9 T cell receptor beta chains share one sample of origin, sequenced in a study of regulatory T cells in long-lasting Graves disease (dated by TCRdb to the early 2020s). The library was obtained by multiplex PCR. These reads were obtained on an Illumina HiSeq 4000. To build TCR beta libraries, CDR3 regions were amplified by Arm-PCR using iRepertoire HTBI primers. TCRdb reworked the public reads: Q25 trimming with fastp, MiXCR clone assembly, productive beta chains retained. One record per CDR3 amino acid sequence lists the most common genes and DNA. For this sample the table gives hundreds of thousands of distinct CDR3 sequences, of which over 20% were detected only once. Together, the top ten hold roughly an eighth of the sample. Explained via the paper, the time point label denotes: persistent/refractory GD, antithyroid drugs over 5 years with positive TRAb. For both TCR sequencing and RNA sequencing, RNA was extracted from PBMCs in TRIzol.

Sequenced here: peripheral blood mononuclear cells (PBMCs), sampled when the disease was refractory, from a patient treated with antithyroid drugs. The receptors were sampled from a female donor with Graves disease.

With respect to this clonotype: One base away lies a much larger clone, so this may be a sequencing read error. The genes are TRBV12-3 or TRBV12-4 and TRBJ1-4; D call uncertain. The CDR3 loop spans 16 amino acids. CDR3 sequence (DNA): TGTGCCGGCAGTTTGACGGGTGGGGAGACTAATGAAAAACTGTTTTTT. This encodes CAGSLTGGETNEKLFF.

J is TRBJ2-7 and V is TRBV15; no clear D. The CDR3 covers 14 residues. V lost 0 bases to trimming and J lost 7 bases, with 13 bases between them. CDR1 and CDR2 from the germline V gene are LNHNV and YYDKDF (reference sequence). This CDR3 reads CATSRDLGPGEQYF. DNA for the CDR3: TGTGCCACCAGCAGAGATTTGGGTCCTGGTGAGCAGTACTTC.

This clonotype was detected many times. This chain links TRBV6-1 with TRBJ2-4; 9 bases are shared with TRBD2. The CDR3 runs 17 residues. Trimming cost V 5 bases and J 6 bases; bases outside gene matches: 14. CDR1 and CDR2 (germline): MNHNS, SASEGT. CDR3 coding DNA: TGTGCCAGCAGTCCCTCCCGGCTAGCGGGATGGGGAAACATTCAGTACTTC. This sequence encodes CASSPSRLAGWGNIQYF.

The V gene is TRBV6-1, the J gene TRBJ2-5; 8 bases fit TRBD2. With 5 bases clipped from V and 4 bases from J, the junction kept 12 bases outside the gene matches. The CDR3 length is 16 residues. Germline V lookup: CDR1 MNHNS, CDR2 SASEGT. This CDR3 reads CASSRRGLDRGETQYF. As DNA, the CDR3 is TGTGCCAGCAGTCGCCGGGGACTAGATAGGGGAGAGACCCAGTACTTC.

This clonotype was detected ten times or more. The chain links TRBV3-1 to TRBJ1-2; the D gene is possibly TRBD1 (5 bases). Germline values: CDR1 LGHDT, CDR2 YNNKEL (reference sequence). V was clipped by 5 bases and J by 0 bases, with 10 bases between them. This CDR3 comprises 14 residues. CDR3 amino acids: CASSTRDANYGYTF. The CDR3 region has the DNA TGTGCCAGCAGCACACGGGACGCTAACTATGGCTACACCTTC.

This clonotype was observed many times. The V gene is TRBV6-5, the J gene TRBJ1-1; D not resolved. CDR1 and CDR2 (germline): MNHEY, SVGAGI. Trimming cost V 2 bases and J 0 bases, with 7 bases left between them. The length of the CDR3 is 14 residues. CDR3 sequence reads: CASSYGPMNTEAFF. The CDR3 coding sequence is TGTGCCAGCAGTTACGGTCCCATGAACACTGAAGCTTTCTTT.

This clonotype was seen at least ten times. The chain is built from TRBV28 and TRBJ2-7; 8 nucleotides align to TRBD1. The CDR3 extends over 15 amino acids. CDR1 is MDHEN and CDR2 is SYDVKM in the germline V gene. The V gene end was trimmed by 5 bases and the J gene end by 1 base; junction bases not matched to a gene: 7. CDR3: CASSHRGTDSYEQYF. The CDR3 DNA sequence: TGTGCCAGCAGTCACAGGGGGACTGATTCCTACGAGCAGTACTTC.

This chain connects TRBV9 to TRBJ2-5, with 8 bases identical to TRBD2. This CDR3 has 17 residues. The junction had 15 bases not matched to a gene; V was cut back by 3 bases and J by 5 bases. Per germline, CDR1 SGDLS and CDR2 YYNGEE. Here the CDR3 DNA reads TGTGCCAGCAGCGCCTCATTGGTAGCGGGGCCTCGGGAGACCCAGTACTTC. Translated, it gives CASSASLVAGPRETQYF.

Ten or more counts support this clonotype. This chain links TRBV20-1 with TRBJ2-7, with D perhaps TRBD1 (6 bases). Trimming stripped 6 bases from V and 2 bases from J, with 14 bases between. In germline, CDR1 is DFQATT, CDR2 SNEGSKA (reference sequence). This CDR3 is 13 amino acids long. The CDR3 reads CSASSGQTYEQYF. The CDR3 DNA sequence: TGCAGTGCCTCGTCCGGACAGACCTACGAGCAGTACTTC.